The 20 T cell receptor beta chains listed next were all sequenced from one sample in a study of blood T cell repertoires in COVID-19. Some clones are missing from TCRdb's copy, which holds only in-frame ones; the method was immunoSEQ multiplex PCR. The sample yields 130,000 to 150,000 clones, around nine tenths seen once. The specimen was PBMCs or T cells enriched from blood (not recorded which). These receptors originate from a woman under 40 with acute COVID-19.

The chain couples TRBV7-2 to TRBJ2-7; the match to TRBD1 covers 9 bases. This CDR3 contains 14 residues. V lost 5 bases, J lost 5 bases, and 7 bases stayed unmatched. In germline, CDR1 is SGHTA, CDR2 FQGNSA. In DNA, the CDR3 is TGTGCCAGCAGCACGGGACAGGGCTTACACGAGCAGTACTTC. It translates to CASSTGQGLHEQYF. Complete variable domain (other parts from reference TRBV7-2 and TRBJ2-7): GAGVSQSPSNKVTEKGKDVELRCDPISGHTALYWYRQSLGQGLEFLIYFQGNSAPDKSGLPSDRFSAERTGGSVSTLTIQRTQQEDSAVYLCASSTGQGLHEQYFGPGTRLTVT.

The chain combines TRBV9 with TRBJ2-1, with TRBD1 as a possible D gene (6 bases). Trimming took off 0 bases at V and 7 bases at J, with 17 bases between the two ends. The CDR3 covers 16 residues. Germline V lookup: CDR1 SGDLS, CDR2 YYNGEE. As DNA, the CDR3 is TGTGCCAGCAGCGTAGATTATAGCTCAGGACAGAATGAGCAGTTCTTC. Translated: CASSVDYSSGQNEQFF. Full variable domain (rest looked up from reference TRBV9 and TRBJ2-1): DSGVTQTPKHLITATGQRVTLRCSPRSGDLSVYWYQQSLDQGLQFLIQYYNGEERAKGNILERFSAQQFPDLHSELNLSSLELGDSALYFCASSVDYSSGQNEQFFGPGTRLTVL.

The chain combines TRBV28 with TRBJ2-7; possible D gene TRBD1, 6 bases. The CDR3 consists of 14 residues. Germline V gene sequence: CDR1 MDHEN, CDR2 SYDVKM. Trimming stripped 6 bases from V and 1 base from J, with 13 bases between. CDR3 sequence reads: CASRPNRESYEQYF. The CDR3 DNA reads TGTGCCAGCAGACCAAACAGGGAGTCCTACGAGCAGTACTTC.

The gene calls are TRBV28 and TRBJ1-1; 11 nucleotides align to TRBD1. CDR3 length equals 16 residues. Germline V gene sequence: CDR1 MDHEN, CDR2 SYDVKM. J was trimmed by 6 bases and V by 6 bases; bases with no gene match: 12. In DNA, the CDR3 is TGTGCCAGCAGGCAAAGACCGGGACAGGGGGTGTCTGAAGCTTTCTTT. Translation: CASRQRPGQGVSEAFF.

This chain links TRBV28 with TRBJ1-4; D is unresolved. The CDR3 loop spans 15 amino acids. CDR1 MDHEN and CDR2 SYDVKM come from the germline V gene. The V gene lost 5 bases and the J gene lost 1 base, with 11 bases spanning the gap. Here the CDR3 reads CASSPRLLTNEKLFF. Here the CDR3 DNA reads TGTGCCAGCAGTCCCAGACTCTTAACTAATGAAAAACTGTTTTTT.

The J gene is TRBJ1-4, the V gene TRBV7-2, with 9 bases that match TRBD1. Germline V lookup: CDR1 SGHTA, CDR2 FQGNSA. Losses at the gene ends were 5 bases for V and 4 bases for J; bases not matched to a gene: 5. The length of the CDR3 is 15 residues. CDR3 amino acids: CASSPGTGFNEKLFF. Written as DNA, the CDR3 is TGTGCCAGCAGCCCCGGGACAGGGTTTAATGAAAAACTGTTTTTT.

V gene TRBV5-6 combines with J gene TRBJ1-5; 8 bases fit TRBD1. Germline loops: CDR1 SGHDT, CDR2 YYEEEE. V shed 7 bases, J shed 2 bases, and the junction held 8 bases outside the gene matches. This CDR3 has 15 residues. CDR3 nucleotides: TGTGCCAGCGCCCCAGGGGGCCAGGGCAATCAGCCCCAGCATTTT. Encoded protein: CASAPGGQGNQPQHF.

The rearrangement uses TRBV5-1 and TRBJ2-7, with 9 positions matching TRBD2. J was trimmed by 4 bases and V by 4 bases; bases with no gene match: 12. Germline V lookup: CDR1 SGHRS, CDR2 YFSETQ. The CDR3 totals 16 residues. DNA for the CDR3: TGCGCCAGCAGCACTTACGGGGCGGGAGGGCCGTACGAGCAGTACTTC. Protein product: CASSTYGAGGPYEQYF.

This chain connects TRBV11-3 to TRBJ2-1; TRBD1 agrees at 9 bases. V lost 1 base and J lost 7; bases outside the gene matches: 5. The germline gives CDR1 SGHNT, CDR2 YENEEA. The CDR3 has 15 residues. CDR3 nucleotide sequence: TGTGCCAGCAGCTTAGGAGTGACAGGGGGGAATGAGCAGTTCTTC. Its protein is CASSLGVTGGNEQFF.

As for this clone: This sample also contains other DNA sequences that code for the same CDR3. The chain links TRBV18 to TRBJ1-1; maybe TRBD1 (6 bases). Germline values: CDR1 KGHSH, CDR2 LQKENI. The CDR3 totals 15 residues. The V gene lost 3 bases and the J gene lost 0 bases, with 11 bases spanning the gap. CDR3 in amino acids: CASSPLDSLNTEAFF. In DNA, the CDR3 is TGTGCCAGCTCACCCTTGGACAGCCTGAACACTGAAGCTTTCTTT. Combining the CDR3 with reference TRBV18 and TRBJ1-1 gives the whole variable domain NAGVMQNPRHLVRRRGQEARLRCSPMKGHSHVYWYRQLPEEGLKFMVYLQKENIIDESGMPKERFSAEFPKEGPSILRIQQVVRGDSAAYFCASSPLDSLNTEAFFGQGTRLTVV.

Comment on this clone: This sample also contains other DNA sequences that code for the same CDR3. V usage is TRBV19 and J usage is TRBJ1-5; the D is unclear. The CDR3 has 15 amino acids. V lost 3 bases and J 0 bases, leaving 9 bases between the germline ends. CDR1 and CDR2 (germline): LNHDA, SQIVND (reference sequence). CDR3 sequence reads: CASSIGGISNQPQHF. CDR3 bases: TGTGCCAGTAGTATCGGCGGGATTAGCAATCAGCCCCAGCATTTT. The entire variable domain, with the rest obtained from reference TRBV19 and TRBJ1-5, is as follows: DGGITQSPKYLFRKEGQNVTLSCEQNLNHDAMYWYRQDPGQGLRLIYYSQIVNDFQKGDIAEGYSVSREKKESFPLTVTSAQKNPTAFYLCASSIGGISNQPQHFGDGTRLSIL.

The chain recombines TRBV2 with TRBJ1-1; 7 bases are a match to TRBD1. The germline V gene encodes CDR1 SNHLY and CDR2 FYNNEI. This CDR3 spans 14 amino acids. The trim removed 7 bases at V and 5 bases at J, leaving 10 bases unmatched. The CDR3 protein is CASTEGTVLTEAFF. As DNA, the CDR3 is TGTGCCAGCACCGAAGGGACAGTGTTAACTGAAGCTTTCTTT.

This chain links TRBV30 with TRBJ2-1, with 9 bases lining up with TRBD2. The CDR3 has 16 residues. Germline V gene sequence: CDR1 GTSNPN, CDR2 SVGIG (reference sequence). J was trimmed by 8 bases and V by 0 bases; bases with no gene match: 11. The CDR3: CAWSVRSGSISDEQFF. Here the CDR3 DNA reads TGTGCCTGGAGTGTACGTAGCGGGAGTATCTCGGATGAGCAGTTCTTC.

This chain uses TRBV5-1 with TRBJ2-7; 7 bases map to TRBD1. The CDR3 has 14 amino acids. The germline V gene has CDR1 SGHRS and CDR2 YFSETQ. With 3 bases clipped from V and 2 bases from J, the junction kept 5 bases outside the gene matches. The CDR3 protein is CASSSDRAPYEQYF. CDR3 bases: TGCGCCAGCAGCTCCGACAGGGCCCCCTACGAGCAGTACTTC.

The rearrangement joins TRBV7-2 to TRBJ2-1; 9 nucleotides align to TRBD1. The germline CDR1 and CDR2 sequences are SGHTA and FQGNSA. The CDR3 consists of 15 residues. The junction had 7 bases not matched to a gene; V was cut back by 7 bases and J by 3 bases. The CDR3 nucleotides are TGTGCCAGCACAACCGGGACAGGGCTCTACAATGAGCAGTTCTTC. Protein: CASTTGTGLYNEQFF.

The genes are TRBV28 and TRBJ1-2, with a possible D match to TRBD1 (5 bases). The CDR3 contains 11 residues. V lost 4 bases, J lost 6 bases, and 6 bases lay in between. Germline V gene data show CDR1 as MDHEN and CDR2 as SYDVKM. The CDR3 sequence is CASSSTDGYTF. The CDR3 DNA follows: TGTGCCAGCAGTTCGACAGATGGCTACACCTTC.

The CDR3 is CASSYPLAGAKNIQYF. DNA of the CDR3: TGTGCCAGCAGTTACCCCCTAGCGGGAGCCAAAAACATTCAGTACTTC. V is TRBV6-2 or TRBV6-3 and J is TRBJ2-4, with 8 bases that match TRBD2. Germline values: CDR1 MNHEY, CDR2 SVGEGT. With 2 bases clipped from V and 0 bases from J, the junction kept 3 bases outside the gene matches. This CDR3 has 16 residues.

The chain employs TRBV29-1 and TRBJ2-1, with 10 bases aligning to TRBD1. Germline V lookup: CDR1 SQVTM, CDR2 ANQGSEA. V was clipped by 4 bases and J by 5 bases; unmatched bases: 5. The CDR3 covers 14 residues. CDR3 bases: TGCAGCGTTGGGTTAGGGACAGGGGACAATGAGCAGTTCTTC. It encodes CSVGLGTGDNEQFF.

The CDR3 reads CSASNRPNQPQHF. CDR3 nucleotides: TGCAGTGCTAGTAACAGACCCAATCAGCCCCAGCATTTT. The V and J genes are TRBV20-1 and TRBJ1-5; D is uncertain. V lost 3 bases and J 3 bases, leaving 9 bases between the germline ends. Germline CDR1 DFQATT, CDR2 SNEGSKA (reference sequence). The CDR3 has 13 residues.

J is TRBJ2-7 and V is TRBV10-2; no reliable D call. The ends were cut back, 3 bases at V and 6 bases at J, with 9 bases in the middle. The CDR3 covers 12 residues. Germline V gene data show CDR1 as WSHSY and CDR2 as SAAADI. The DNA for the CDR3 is TGCGCCAGCAGTGATCTAGTTGCCGAGCAGTACTTC. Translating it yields CASSDLVAEQYF.